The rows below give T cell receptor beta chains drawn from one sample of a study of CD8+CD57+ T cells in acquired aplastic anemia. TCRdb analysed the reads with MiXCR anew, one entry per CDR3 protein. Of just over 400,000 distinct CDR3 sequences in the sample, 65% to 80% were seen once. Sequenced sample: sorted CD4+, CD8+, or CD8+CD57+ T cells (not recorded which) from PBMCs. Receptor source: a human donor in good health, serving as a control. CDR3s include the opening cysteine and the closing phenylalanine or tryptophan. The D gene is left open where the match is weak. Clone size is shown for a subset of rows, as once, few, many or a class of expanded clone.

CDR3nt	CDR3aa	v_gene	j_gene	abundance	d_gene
TGTGCCAGCAGCTCAACTTTAGAGGGGGGGGGCTACACATATTTT	CASSSTLEGGGYTYF	TRBV7-3	TRBJ1-3	NA	NA
TGTGCCAGCTTTAGAGTTGCGGGGGAAACCTACGAGCAGTACTTC	CASFRVAGETYEQYF	TRBV12-3/TRBV12-4	TRBJ2-7	NA	TRBD2
TGCAGTGCTAGAGAGGGCGGGGGGGGGGGGGATACGCAGTATTTT	CSAREGGGGGDTQYF	TRBV20-1	TRBJ2-3	NA	TRBD2
TGTGCCAGCAGGGGCCAGTCGAACACCGGGGCGCTGTATTTT	CASRGQSNTGALYF	TRBV7-2	TRBJ2-3	NA	NA
TGTGCCAGCAGTGCTTGGCGGGGGGACTCCTACGAGCAGTACTTC	CASSAWRGDSYEQYF	TRBV12-3/TRBV12-4	TRBJ2-7	NA	TRBD2
TGCGCCAGCAGTGATACGTGGACCACAGATACGCAGTATTTT	CASSDTWTTDTQYF	TRBV10-1	TRBJ2-3	few	NA
TGTGCCAGCAGCCTCCCTGGACCGCACTACGAGCAGTACTTC	CASSLPGPHYEQYF	TRBV7-3	TRBJ2-7	NA	NA
TGTGCCAGCAGCCCCCGAACGACAGATAAAACCTATGGCTACACCTTC	CASSPRTTDKTYGYTF	TRBV5-6	TRBJ1-2	many	NA
TGTGCCATCAGTGGAGGAGGGCAGCCCCAGCATTTT	CAISGGGQPQHF	TRBV10-3	TRBJ1-5	few	NA
TGTGCCAGTAGTACGCTTAGCGGGACGGTAGAGACCCAGTACTTC	CASSTLSGTVETQYF	TRBV19	TRBJ2-5	many	TRBD2
TGTGCCAGCAGCTTAGGGGCCAGCGCAAACGAGCAGTACTTC	CASSLGASANEQYF	TRBV7-3	TRBJ2-7	NA	NA
TGTGCCAGCAGCACGACAGGGTTCGGGGAGCTGTTTTTT	CASSTTGFGELFF	TRBV9	TRBJ2-2	many	TRBD1
TGCGCCAGCAGCTTCAAGACGGGGGAGGATACCCAGTACTTC	CASSFKTGEDTQYF	TRBV5-1	TRBJ2-5	NA	NA
TGTGCCAGCAGTGTGGAGGGGGGGCAATACGGTGAGCAGTTCTTC	CASSVEGGQYGEQFF	TRBV2	TRBJ2-1	NA	NA
TGCGCCAGCCAGCGGGAGCGGGGCTACGAGCAGTACTTC	CASQRERGYEQYF	TRBV10-2	TRBJ2-7	few	TRBD2
TGCAGCGTTGAATATACCCAAAGCGGGAACACTGAAGCTTTCTTT	CSVEYTQSGNTEAFF	TRBV29-1	TRBJ1-1	NA	NA
TGCAGCGTTATAACAGGGGCTGGAAACACCATATATTTT	CSVITGAGNTIYF	TRBV29-1	TRBJ1-3	many	TRBD1
TGTGCCAGCAGCGCCTCCACAGGGTTGAATGAGCAGTTTTTT	CASSASTGLNEQFF	TRBV9	TRBJ2-2	NA	NA
TGCAGTGCTTCAGACCTGGGAGAAAAACCCCTCCACTTT	CSASDLGEKPLHF	TRBV20-1	TRBJ1-6	NA	NA
TGTGCCAGTGCTAGGGAAAACGGGGTAGGCTACGAGCAGTACTTC	CASARENGVGYEQYF	TRBV19	TRBJ2-7	NA	NA
TGTGCCAGCAGCTTAGTTCAGGGAAGGGAGTATGAAGCTTTCTTT	CASSLVQGREYEAFF	TRBV11-2	TRBJ1-1	many	NA
TGTGCCAGCAGCGGGGGACGGAGCTATGGCTACACCTTC	CASSGGRSYGYTF	TRBV25-1	TRBJ1-2	NA	NA